This entry lists 21 T cell receptor beta chains sequenced from one sample in a study of cytomegalovirus exposure and HLA in healthy donors. The study ran its PCR with 60 Vbeta and 13 Jbeta primers. Data came from immunoSEQ multiplex PCR; TCRdb stores just in-frame clones and leaves some out. The table shows 120,000 or so clones, with roughly 70% occurring only once. Source material: PBMCs. The receptors originated from a woman aged 40 to 55 in good health and CMV-seronegative.

This clone was detected a few times. The V gene is TRBV27, the J gene TRBJ2-7; D is uncertain. Trimming pared 3 bases from V and 3 bases from J, leaving 3 bases between. This CDR3 region has 11 residues. Looked up from germline, CDR1 is MNHEY and CDR2 is SMNVEV (reference sequence). This CDR3 reads CASSFLYEQYF. The CDR3 coding sequence is TGTGCCAGCAGTTTTCTCTACGAGCAGTACTTC.

The rearrangement uses TRBV28 and TRBJ2-1, with TRBD2 matching over 12 bases. V was clipped by 11 bases and J by 8 bases; unmatched bases: 7. The CDR3 runs 13 residues. The germline V gene has CDR1 MDHEN and CDR2 SYDVKM. CDR3 sequence reads: CASRTSGIDEQFF. For the CDR3, the DNA is TGTGCCTCACGGACTAGCGGGATCGATGAGCAGTTCTTC.

This clone was counted a single time. The genes are TRBV4-1 and TRBJ2-1, with no clear D. This CDR3 comprises 17 residues. The V gene's germline CDR1 is MGHRA and CDR2 YSYEKL. V gave up 1 base and J gave up 7 bases, with 20 bases separating them. The DNA for the CDR3 is TGCGCCAGCAGCCAAGGGTTCGTACGCCCTACTAAAAATGAGCAGTTCTTC. Residues: CASSQGFVRPTKNEQFF.

The V gene is TRBV5-1, the J gene TRBJ2-3; TRBD2 matches 8 bases. Germline assignment: CDR1 SGHRS and CDR2 YFSETQ. The CDR3 is 16 amino acids. After removal of 0 bases from V and 2 bases from J, the junction contained 5 bases not matched to a gene. CDR3 amino acids: CASSLAVSGNTDTQYF. CDR3 nucleotides: TGCGCCAGCAGCTTGGCCGTTAGCGGGAACACAGATACGCAGTATTTT. Looking up the rest from reference TRBV5-1 and TRBJ2-3 gives the full variable domain: KAGVTQTPRYLIKTRGQQVTLSCSPISGHRSVSWYQQTPGQGLQFLFEYFSETQRNKGNFPGRFSGRQFSNSRSEMNVSTLELGDSALYLCASSLAVSGNTDTQYFGPGTRLTVL.

The rearrangement links TRBV18 to TRBJ2-2; 8 positions match TRBD2. V gave up 3 bases and J gave up 3 bases; unmatched junction bases: 6. There are 16 residues in the CDR3. Germline CDR1 reads KGHSH; CDR2 reads LQKENI. In DNA, the CDR3 is TGTGCCAGCTCACCCGGCTCTAGCGGGCACACCGGGGAGCTGTTTTTT. Its translation: CASSPGSSGHTGELFF.

V is TRBV4-3 and J is TRBJ1-2; D unresolved. Germline lookup yields CDR1 LGHNA and CDR2 YSLEER. This CDR3 has 13 residues. V gave up 2 bases and J gave up 7 bases, with 11 bases separating them. The DNA for the CDR3 is TGCGCCAGCAGCCAATTATTCCCCCCTGGCTACACCTTC. Translation gives CASSQLFPPGYTF.

The V call is TRBV7-7, the J call TRBJ2-5; 14 nucleotides match TRBD2. V lost 5 bases and J lost 5; bases outside the gene matches: 7. CDR1 and CDR2 from the germline V gene are SSHAT and FNYEAQ (reference sequence). CDR3 length: 16 residues. The CDR3 bases are TGTGCCAGCAGCCCAGGGGGACTAGCGGGGGAGGAGACCCAGTACTTC. This gives the protein CASSPGGLAGEETQYF. Variable domain in full (rest from reference TRBV7-7 and TRBJ2-5): GAGVSQSPRYKVTKRGQDVTLRCDPISSHATLYWYQQALGQGPEFLTYFNYEAQPDKSGLPSDRFSAERPEGSISTLTIQRTEQRDSAMYRCASSPGGLAGEETQYFGPGTRLLVL.

V usage is TRBV5-3 and J usage is TRBJ1-4, with no clear D. TRBV5-3 is labeled an ORF, and its function is uncertain. CDR3 length: 14 amino acids. In DNA form, the CDR3 reads TGTGGCCTCGAAGTGTTGGAGCTAAATGAAAAACTGTTTTTT. Amino acids: CGLEVLELNEKLFF.

V is TRBV27 and J is TRBJ2-1, with TRBD2 matching 16 bases. The CDR3 extends over 13 amino acids. V was clipped by 6 bases and J by 11 bases; unmatched bases: 1. Germline CDR1 reads MNHEY; CDR2 reads SMNVEV (reference sequence). CDR3 DNA sequence: TGTGCCAGCAGGGGACTAGCGGGGGGGCAGCAGTTCTTC. Translation gives CASRGLAGGQQFF.

J is TRBJ2-5 and V is TRBV2; 7 bases line up with TRBD1. In germline, CDR1 is SNHLY, CDR2 FYNNEI. With V trimmed by 5 bases and J by 3 bases, 3 bases remained unmatched. CDR3 length equals 13 residues. CDR3 protein: CASSLGTEETQYF. The CDR3 DNA reads as TGTGCCAGCAGTCTCGGGACAGAAGAGACCCAGTACTTC.

The chain uses TRBV6-5 and TRBJ1-2; TRBD1 matches 7 bases. This CDR3 has 13 residues. Germline-derived CDR1 and CDR2 are MNHEY and SVGAGI. Trimming removed 6 bases from V and 3 bases from J; junction bases left unmatched: 4. CDR3 DNA sequence: TGTGCCAGCAGATCCACAGGGGACTATGGCTACACCTTC. It specifies CASRSTGDYGYTF.

The chain combines TRBV9 with TRBJ2-1, with 7 positions matching TRBD2. Trimming at V came to 3 bases and at J to 0 bases, leaving 6 bases not matched to a gene. Germline loops: CDR1 SGDLS, CDR2 YYNGEE. The CDR3 is made up of 16 amino acids. DNA of the CDR3: TGTGCCAGCAGCGCCCCTAGCGGTTACTCCTACAATGAGCAGTTCTTC. Translating it yields CASSAPSGYSYNEQFF.

In nucleotides, the CDR3 is TGTGCCAGCAGGGGGACAGCCTACGAGCAGTACTTC. It is translated as CASRGTAYEQYF. This rearrangement joins TRBV7-9 to TRBJ2-7, with TRBD1 identical over 7 bases. Germline-derived CDR1 and CDR2 are SEHNR and FQNEAQ (reference sequence). V lost 6 bases and J lost 2; bases outside the gene matches: 1. The CDR3 runs 12 residues.

V and J are TRBV6-5 and TRBJ2-3; a possible D gene is TRBD1 (5 bases). CDR1 is MNHEY, CDR2 SVGAGI, per germline. Trimming cost V 2 bases and J 1 base, with 10 bases left between them. CDR3 length: 15 residues. CDR3 nucleotide sequence: TGTGCCAGCAGTTACGTAGGGGTCGGCACAGATACGCAGTATTTT. Translation: CASSYVGVGTDTQYF.

The J gene is TRBJ1-4, the V gene TRBV18; 7 bases line up with TRBD1. This CDR3 comprises 17 residues. Trimming cost V 3 bases and J 8 bases; bases outside gene matches: 15. CDR1 KGHSH and CDR2 LQKENI come from the germline V gene. In nucleotides, the CDR3 is TGTGCCAGCTCACCTATTGAATCCCGGGACAGACCGGAAAAACTGTTTTTT. It specifies CASSPIESRDRPEKLFF. The variable domain in full, with the rest retrieved from reference TRBV18 and TRBJ1-4, is NAGVMQNPRHLVRRRGQEARLRCSPMKGHSHVYWYRQLPEEGLKFMVYLQKENIIDESGMPKERFSAEFPKEGPSILRIQQVVRGDSAAYFCASSPIESRDRPEKLFFGSGTQLSVL.

V gene TRBV5-6 combines with J gene TRBJ2-7, with D possibly being TRBD2 (7 bases). The CDR3 has 16 amino acids. The germline CDR1 and CDR2 sequences are SGHDT and YYEEEE. The ends were cut back, 0 bases at V and 0 bases at J, with 13 bases in the middle. CDR3 protein: CASSLGARGASYEQYF. The CDR3 nucleotides are TGTGCCAGCAGCTTGGGAGCTCGGGGGGCCTCCTACGAGCAGTACTTC.

The chain uses TRBV4-1 and TRBJ2-7; 11 bases align to TRBD1. This CDR3 is 17 amino acids long. V lost 1 base, J lost 5 bases, and 10 bases stayed unmatched. The germline V gene encodes CDR1 MGHRA and CDR2 YSYEKL. This CDR3 is CASSQGFRTGGSNEQYF. The CDR3 nucleotides are TGCGCCAGCAGCCAAGGGTTCCGGACAGGGGGCTCTAACGAGCAGTACTTC.

The chain uses TRBV7-2 and TRBJ2-7, with D hard to call. Trimming left V 2 bases short and J 6 bases short, with 8 bases between. CDR1 is SGHTA, CDR2 FQGNSA, per germline. This CDR3 has 12 amino acids. The CDR3, as DNA: TGTGCCAGCAGCTTATACGGCGGCGAGCAGTACTTC. It yields the protein CASSLYGGEQYF.

This chain joins TRBV4-1 and TRBJ2-6; D possibly corresponds to TRBD1 (5 bases). Trimming pared 3 bases from V and 4 bases from J, leaving 10 bases between. Germline V lookup: CDR1 MGHRA, CDR2 YSYEKL. The CDR3 has 15 residues. CDR3 sequence (DNA): TGCGCCAGCAGCCACGTTCGACAGGGGGCCAACGTCCTGACTTTC. This gives the protein CASSHVRQGANVLTF.

The gene calls are TRBV19 and TRBJ2-5; 7 bases are shared with TRBD2. The CDR3 runs to 15 residues. Germline CDR1 LNHDA, CDR2 SQIVND (reference sequence). After removal of 7 bases from V and 1 base from J, the junction contained 9 bases not matched to a gene. The chain's CDR3 is CASTPSGGAQETQYF. The DNA for the CDR3 is TGTGCCAGTACCCCATCGGGAGGTGCCCAAGAGACCCAGTACTTC.

This clone was recorded at least ten times. The chain recombines TRBV4-3 with TRBJ2-7, with 12 nucleotides matching TRBD1. The CDR3 runs to 17 residues. The junction had 9 bases not matched to a gene; V was cut back by 1 base and J by 5 bases. The germline CDR1 and CDR2 sequences are LGHNA and YSLEER. The CDR3 DNA is TGCGCCAGCAGCCAAGGACTTCCGGGACAGGGGGCGGACGAGCAGTACTTC. Its translation is CASSQGLPGQGADEQYF.